The clone carrying this T cell receptor (beta chain) has at least ten counts. Antigen specificity is unknown. The data were obtained in a study of T-cell memory formation after mild COVID-19. Germline CDR1 SGHTA, CDR2 FQGTGA. The CDR3 runs to 13 residues. Trimming removed 11 bases at V and 4 bases at J, with 15 bases between. cDNA libraries for TCR alpha and TCR beta, carrying sample barcodes and UMIs, came from 5'RACE with constant-segment primers. TCRdb re-called the 5' RACE reads with MiXCR, one entry per CDR3 protein. The sample lists around 130,000 distinct CDR3 sequences, roughly 6.2% occurring once. Overall study results and limits: Mostly located in CM and EM were contracting CD4+ clones, with contracting CD8+ clones located in EMRA.

This clonotype was obtained from an adult woman who had mild COVID-19 (a few samples of this study predate the infection). Cell type and time point are not known. This chain links TRBV7-3 with TRBJ2-1, with a weak D call TRBD2 (5 bases). Sequencing used PBMCs or a T cell subset sorted from them (not recorded which). In nucleotides, the CDR3 is TGTGCCTGCTCTAAGAGGGAATACAATGAGCAGTTCTTC. Its translation: CACSKREYNEQFF.